This T cell receptor beta chain was identified in a study of blood T cells in healthy people across ages. The V end was cut by 1 base, the J end by 4 bases, with 10 bases between. The CDR3 extends over 14 amino acids. Germline V lookup: CDR1 SGDLS, CDR2 YYNGEE. PCR was performed a second time for about 6 to 12 cycles using a sample-barcoded 5' primer and a J-beta primer mix. TCRdb re-derived calls from the 5' RACE reads in MiXCR, one entry per CDR3 protein. This repertoire shows around 580,000 distinct CDR3 sequences, about 45% found once; its top ten account for around 23%. Sequencing was performed on blood. This clonotype originated in an elderly man in good health. This rearrangement joins TRBV9 to TRBJ2-3; tentatively, D is TRBD1 (5 bases). Here the CDR3 DNA reads TGTGCCAGCAGCGTACAGGGTAATTCAGATACGCAGTATTTT. It translates to CASSVQGNSDTQYF.